This T cell receptor beta chain is drawn from a study of cytomegalovirus exposure and HLA in healthy donors. Germline CDR1 reads SGHAT; CDR2 reads FQNNGV. Trimming took 3 bases from V and 2 from J; bases not matched to a gene: 5. This CDR3 has 17 amino acids. PCR used 60 Vbeta primers and 13 Jbeta primers. Sequencing was performed with immunoSEQ multiplex PCR; in TCRdb, only in-frame clones are kept and a portion is missing. Counted here are approximately 170,000 clones, 68% occurring once; the ten biggest clones make up 4.5%. The rearrangement joins TRBV11-2 to TRBJ2-1, with 12 bases identical to TRBD2. Input material: PBMCs. This TCR was sampled from a woman between 18 and 30 years old in good health and CMV-seropositive. CDR3 nucleotides: TGTGCCAGCAGCTTCGGATGGACTAGCGGGGCCTACAATGAGCAGTTCTTC. It is translated as CASSFGWTSGAYNEQFF.